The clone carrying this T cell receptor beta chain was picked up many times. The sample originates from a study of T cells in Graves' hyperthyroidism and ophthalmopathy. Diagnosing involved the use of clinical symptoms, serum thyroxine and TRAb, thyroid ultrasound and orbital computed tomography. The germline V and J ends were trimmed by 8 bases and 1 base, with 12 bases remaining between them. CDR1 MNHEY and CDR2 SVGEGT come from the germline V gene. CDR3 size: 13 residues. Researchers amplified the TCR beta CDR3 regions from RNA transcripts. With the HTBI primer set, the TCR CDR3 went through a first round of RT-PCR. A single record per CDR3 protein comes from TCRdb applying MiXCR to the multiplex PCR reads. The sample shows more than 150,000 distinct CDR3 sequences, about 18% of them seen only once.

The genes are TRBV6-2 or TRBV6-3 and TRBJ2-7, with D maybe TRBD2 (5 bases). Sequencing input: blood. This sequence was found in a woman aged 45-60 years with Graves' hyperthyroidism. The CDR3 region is CASGSGFSYEQYF. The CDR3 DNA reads TGTGCCAGCGGGAGCGGCTTTTCCTACGAGCAGTACTTC.